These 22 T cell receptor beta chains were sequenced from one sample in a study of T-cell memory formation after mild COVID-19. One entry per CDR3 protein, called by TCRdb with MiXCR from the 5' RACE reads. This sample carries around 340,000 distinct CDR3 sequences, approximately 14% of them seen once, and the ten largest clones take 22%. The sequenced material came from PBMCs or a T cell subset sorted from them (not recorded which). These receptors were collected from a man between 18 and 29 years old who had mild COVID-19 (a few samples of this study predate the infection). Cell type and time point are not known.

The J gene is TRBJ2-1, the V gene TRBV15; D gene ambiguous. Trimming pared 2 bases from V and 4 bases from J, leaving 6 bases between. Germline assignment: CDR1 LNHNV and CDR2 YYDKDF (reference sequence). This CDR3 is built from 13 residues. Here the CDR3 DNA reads TGTGCCACCAGCAGAAGGTTGTACAATGAGCAGTTCTTC. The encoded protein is CATSRRLYNEQFF.

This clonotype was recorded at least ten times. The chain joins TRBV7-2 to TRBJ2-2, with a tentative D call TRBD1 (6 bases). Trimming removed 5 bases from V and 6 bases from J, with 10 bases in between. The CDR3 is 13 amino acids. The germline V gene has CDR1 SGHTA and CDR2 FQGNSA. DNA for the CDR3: TGTGCCAGCAGCGCAGGGGATCCCGGGGAGCTGTTTTTT. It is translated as CASSAGDPGELFF.

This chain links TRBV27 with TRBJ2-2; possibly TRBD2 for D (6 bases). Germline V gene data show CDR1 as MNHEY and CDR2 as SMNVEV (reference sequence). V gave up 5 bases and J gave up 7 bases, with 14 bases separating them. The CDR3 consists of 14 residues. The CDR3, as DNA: TGTGCCAGCAGTCCCCGGCGGGGTGGCGGGGAGCTGTTTTTT. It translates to CASSPRRGGGELFF.

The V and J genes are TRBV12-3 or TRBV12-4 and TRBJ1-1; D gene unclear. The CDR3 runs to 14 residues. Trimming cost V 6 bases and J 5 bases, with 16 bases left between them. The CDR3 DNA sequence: TGTGCCAGCAGGGAGAGGGTGGATCGAACTGAAGCTTTCTTT. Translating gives CASRERVDRTEAFF.

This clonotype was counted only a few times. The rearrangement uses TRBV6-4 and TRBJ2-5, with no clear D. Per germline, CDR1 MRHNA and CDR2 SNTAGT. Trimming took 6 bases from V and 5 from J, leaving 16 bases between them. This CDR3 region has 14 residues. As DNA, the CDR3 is TGTGCCAGCAGGAGCCTGCTGAGGTTGGAGACCCAGTACTTC. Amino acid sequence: CASRSLLRLETQYF.

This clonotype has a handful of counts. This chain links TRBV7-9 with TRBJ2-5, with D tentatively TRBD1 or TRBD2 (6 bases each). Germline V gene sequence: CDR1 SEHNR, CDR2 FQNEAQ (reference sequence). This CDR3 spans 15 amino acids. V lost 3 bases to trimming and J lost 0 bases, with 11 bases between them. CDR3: CASSFGGGNQETQYF. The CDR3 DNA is TGTGCCAGCAGCTTTGGAGGGGGGAACCAAGAGACCCAGTACTTC.

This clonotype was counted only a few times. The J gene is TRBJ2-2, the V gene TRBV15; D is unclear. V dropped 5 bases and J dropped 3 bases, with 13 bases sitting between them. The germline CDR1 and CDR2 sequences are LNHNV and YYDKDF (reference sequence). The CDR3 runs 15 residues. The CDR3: CATSGGPRDTGELFF. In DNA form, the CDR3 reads TGTGCCACCAGCGGCGGCCCTAGGGACACCGGGGAGCTGTTTTTT.

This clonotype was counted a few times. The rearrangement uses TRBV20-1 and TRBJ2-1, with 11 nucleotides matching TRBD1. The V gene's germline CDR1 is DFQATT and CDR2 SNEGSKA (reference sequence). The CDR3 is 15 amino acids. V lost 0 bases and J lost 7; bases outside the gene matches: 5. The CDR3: CSARDRGTGGNEQFF. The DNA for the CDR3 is TGCAGTGCTAGAGATAGAGGGACAGGGGGGAATGAGCAGTTCTTC.

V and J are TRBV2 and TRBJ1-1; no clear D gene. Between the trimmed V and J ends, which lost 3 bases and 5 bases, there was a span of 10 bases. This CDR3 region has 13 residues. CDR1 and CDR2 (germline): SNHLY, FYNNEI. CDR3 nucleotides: TGTGCCAGCAGTGACGGGGTTCGAACTGAAGCTTTCTTT. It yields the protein CASSDGVRTEAFF.

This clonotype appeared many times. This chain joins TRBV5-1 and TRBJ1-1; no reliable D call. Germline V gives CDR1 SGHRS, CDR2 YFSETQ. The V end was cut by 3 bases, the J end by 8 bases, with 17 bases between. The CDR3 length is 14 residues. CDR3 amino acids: CASSSSRRTSEAFF. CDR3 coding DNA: TGCGCCAGCAGCTCGTCTCGACGAACATCCGAAGCTTTCTTT.

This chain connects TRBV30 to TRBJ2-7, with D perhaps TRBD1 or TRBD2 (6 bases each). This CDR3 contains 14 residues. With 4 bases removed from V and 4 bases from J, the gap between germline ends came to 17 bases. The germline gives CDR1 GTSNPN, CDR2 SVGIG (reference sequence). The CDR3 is CAWIGGGPPYEQYF. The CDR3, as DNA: TGTGCCTGGATTGGTGGGGGGCCCCCGTACGAGCAGTACTTC.

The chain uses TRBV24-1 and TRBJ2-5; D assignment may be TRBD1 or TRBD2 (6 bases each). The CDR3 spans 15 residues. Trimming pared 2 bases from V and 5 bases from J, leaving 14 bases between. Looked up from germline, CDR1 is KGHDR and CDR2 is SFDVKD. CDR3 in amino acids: CATSDSSGAGETQYF. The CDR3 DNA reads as TGTGCCACCAGTGATTCCTCAGGGGCGGGGGAGACCCAGTACTTC.

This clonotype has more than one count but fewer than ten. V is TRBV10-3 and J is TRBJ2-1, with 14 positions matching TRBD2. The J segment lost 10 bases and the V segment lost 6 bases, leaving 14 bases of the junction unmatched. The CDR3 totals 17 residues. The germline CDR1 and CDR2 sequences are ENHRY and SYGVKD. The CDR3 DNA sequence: TGTGCCATCAGGGGGACTAGCGGGGGCCTCCAGAGGGAAGAGCAGTTCTTC. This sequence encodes CAIRGTSGGLQREEQFF.

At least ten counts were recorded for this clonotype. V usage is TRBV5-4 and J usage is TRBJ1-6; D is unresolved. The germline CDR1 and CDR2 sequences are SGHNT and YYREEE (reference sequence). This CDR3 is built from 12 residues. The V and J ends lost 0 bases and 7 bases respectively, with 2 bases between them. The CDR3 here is CASSLDNSPLHF. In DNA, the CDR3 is TGTGCCAGCAGCTTGGACAATTCACCCCTCCACTTT.

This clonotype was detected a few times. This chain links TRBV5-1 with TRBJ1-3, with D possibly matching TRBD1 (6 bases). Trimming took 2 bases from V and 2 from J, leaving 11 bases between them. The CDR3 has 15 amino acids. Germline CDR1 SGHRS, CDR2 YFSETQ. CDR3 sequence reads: CASSFMGAPGNTIYF. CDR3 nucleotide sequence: TGCGCCAGCAGCTTTATGGGGGCGCCTGGAAACACCATATATTTT.

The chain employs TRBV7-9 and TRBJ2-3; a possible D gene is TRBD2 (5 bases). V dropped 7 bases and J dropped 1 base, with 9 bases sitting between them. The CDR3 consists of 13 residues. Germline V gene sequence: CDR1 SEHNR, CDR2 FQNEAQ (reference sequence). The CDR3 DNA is TGTGCCAGCACCCCGGAGGGCACAGATACGCAGTATTTT. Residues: CASTPEGTDTQYF.

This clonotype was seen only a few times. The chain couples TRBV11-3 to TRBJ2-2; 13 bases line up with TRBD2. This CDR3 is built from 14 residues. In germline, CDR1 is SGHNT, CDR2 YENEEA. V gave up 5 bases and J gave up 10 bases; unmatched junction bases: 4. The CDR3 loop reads CASSRTSGGEELFF. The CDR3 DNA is TGTGCCAGCAGCCGGACTAGCGGGGGCGAGGAGCTGTTTTTT.

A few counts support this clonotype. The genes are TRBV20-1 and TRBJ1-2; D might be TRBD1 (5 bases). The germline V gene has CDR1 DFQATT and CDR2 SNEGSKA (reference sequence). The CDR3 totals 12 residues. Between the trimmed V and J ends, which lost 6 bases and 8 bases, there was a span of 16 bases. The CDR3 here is CSAHPQGWGYTF. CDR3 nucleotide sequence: TGCAGTGCCCACCCCCAGGGATGGGGCTACACCTTC.

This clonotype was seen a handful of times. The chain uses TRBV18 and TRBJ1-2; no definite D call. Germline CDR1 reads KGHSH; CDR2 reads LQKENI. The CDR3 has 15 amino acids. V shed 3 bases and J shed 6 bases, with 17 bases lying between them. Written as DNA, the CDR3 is TGTGCCAGCTCACCGGAAGCTCCGGGTGGTCATGGCTACACCTTC. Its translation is CASSPEAPGGHGYTF.

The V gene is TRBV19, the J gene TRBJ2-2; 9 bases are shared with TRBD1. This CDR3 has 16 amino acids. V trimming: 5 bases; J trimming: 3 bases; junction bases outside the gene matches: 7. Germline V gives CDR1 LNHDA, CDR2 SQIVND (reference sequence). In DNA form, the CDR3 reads TGTGCCAGTAGTCTCCGACAGGGGGTTTACACCGGGGAGCTGTTTTTT. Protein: CASSLRQGVYTGELFF.

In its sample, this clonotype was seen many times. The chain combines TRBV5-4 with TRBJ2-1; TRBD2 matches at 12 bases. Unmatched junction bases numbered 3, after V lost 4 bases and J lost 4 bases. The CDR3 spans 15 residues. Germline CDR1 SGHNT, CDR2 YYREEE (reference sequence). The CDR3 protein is CASSMTSGGYNEQFF. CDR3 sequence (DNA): TGTGCCAGCAGCATGACTAGCGGGGGATACAATGAGCAGTTCTTC.

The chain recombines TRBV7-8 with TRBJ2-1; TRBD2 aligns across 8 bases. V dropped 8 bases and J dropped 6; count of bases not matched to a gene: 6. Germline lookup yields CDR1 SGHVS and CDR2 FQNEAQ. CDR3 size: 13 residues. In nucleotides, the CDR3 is TGTGCCAGCTGCCACCGGGAGGGCAATGAGCAGTTCTTC. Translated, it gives CASCHREGNEQFF.